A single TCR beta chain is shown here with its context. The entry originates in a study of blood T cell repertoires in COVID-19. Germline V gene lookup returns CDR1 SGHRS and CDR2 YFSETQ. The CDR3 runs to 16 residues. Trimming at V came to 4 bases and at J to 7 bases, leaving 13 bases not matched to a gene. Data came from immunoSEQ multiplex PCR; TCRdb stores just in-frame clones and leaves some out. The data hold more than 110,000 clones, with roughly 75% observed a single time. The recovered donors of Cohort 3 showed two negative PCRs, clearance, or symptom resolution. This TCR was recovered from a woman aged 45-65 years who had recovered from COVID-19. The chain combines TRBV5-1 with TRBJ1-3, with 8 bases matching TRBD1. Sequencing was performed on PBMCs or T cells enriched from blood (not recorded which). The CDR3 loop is CASSRGATGEWNTIYF. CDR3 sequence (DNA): TGCGCCAGCAGCAGGGGGGCGACAGGGGAATGGAACACCATATATTTT.